The TCR beta chain under discussion was sequenced for a study of blood T cell repertoires in COVID-19. Study information: Spain, Italy and the United States supplied samples that represented acute and convalescent COVID-19.

V was pared by 0 bases and J by 4 bases, with 4 bases of the junction left unmatched. Germline V gene sequence: CDR1 LGHNA, CDR2 YNFKEQ. The CDR3 is 16 amino acids. The repertoire was sequenced with immunoSEQ multiplex PCR; TCRdb's copy has only in-frame clones and lacks some. Here the sample spans hundreds of thousands of clones, around 86% being singletons. Sequencing was done on a sample of PBMCs or T cells enriched from blood (not recorded which). The chain recombines TRBV4-2 with TRBJ2-5, with 11 bases fitting TRBD2. This sequence originates from a woman in her forties or fifties who had recovered from COVID-19. CDR3 nucleotides: TGTGCCAGCAGCCAAGATTACCTAGCGGGGGGAGAGACCCAGTACTTC. The encoded protein is CASSQDYLAGGETQYF.